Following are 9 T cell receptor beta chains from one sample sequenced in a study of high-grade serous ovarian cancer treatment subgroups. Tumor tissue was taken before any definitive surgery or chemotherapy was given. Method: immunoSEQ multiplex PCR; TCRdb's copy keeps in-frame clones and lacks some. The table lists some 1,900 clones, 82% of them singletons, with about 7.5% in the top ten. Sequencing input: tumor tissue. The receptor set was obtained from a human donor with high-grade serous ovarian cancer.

CDR3 in DNA: TGTGCCAGCAGGGCACAGGGGTGGAACACTGAAGCTTTCTTT. This encodes CASRAQGWNTEAFF. The chain combines TRBV6-4 with TRBJ1-1, with 7 nucleotides matching TRBD1. With V trimmed by 6 bases and J by 1 base, 5 bases remained unmatched. The CDR3 spans 14 residues. Germline values: CDR1 MRHNA, CDR2 SNTAGT.

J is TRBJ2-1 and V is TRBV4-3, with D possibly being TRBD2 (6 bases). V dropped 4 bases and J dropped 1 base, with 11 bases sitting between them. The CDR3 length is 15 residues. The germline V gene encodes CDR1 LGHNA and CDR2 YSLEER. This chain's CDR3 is CASSPGGVSYNEQFF. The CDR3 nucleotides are TGCGCCAGCAGCCCAGGCGGGGTATCCTACAATGAGCAGTTCTTC.

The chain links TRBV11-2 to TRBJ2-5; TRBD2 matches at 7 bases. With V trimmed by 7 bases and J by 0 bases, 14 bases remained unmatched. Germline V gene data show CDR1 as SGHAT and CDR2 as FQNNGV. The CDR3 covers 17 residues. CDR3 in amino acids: CASNRWGTSVNQETQYF. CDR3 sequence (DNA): TGTGCCAGCAACCGATGGGGAACTAGCGTAAACCAAGAGACCCAGTACTTC.

CDR3 in DNA: TGTGCCAGCTCACCTGGTAACAGGGCCGAGCAGTACTTC. Its translation: CASSPGNRAEQYF. The chain couples TRBV18 to TRBJ2-7, with D possibly being TRBD1 (6 bases). Germline-derived CDR1 and CDR2 are KGHSH and LQKENI. The CDR3 has 13 residues. V lost 3 bases to trimming and J lost 6 bases, with 12 bases between them.

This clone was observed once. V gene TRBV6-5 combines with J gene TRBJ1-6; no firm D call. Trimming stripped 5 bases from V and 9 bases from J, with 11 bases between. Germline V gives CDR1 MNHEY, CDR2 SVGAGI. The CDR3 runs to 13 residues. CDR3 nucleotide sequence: TGTGCCAGCAGTGTTGGTTTAGCTTCACCCCTCCACTTT. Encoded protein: CASSVGLASPLHF.

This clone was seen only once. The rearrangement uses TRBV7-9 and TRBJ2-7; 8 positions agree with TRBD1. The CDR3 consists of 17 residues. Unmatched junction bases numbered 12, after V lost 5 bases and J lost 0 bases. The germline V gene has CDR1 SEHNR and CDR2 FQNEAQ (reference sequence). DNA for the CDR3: TGTGCCAGCAGCCCCCCCCTACCGGGACAGGCCTCCTACGAGCAGTACTTC. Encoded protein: CASSPPLPGQASYEQYF.

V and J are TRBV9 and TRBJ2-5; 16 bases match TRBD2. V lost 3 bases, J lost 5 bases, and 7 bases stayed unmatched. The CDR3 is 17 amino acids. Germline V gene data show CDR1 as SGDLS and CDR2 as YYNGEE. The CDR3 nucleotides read TGTGCCAGCAGCGAGGGACTAGCGGGGGGGGTCCGGGAGACCCAGTACTTC. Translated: CASSEGLAGGVRETQYF.

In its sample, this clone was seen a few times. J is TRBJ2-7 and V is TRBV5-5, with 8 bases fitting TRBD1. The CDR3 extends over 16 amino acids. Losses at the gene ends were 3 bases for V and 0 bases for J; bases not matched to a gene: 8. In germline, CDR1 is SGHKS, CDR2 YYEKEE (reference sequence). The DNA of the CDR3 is TGTGCCAGCAGCTCTCTGATGACAGGGGCCTCCTACGAGCAGTACTTC. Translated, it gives CASSSLMTGASYEQYF.

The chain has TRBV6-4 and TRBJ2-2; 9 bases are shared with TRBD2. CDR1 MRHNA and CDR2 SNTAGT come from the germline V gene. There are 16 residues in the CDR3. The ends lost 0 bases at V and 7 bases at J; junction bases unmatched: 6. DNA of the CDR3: TGTGCCAGCAGTGACTCCTTTAGCGGGAGTGTCGGGGAGCTGTTTTTT. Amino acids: CASSDSFSGSVGELFF.